The 5 T cell receptor beta chains reported below all come from one sample, sequenced in a study of chemoradiotherapy in HPV16-positive cancers. Measured with immunoSEQ multiplex PCR; TCRdb has only the in-frame clones, and not every one. In the table there are about 1,000 clones, around 92% of which are singletons. Sequenced here: tumor tissue, sampled from a patient who underwent chemoradiotherapy. The receptors were sampled from a human donor with HPV-associated anogenital cancer.

This clone was observed a handful of times. This rearrangement joins TRBV10-2 to TRBJ2-4, with 7 bases that match TRBD2. The CDR3 extends over 16 amino acids. With V trimmed by 6 bases and J by 0 bases, 8 bases remained unmatched. Germline CDR1 and CDR2: WSHSY and SAAADI. CDR3 sequence (DNA): TGCGCCAGCAGGGCGGCGGCGGGGGTAGCCAAAAACATTCAGTACTTC. As protein: CASRAAAGVAKNIQYF.

This CDR3 reads CASSGTGGFDTQYF. Here the CDR3 DNA reads TGTGCCAGCAGTGGGACAGGGGGCTTCGATACGCAGTATTTT. The J gene is TRBJ2-3, the V gene TRBV27; 12 bases map to TRBD1. Germline lookup yields CDR1 MNHEY and CDR2 SMNVEV (reference sequence). The CDR3 extends over 14 amino acids. J lost 6 bases, V lost 5 bases, and 3 bases had no gene match.

This chain links TRBV5-1 with TRBJ2-3; D possibly corresponds to TRBD1 (7 bases). V lost 1 base and J 4 bases, leaving 10 bases between the germline ends. Germline-derived CDR1 and CDR2 are SGHRS and YFSETQ. This CDR3 spans 14 amino acids. In DNA, the CDR3 is TGCGCCAGCAGCTTGCAGGGGGGCCCAGATACGCAGTATTTT. Protein: CASSLQGGPDTQYF.

This chain connects TRBV28 to TRBJ1-1; D is undetermined. The CDR3 spans 12 residues. Trimming removed 6 bases from V and 1 base from J, with 6 bases in between. Germline V lookup: CDR1 MDHEN, CDR2 SYDVKM. Here the CDR3 reads CASRGPNTEAFF. CDR3 coding DNA: TGTGCCAGCAGGGGTCCGAACACTGAAGCTTTCTTT.

This rearrangement joins TRBV5-4 to TRBJ2-7, with unresolved D. Germline-derived CDR1 and CDR2 are SGHNT and YYREEE (reference sequence). V lost 0 bases and J lost 0, with 7 bases in between. The length of the CDR3 is 14 residues. CDR3 loop: CASSLARSSYEQYF. CDR3 nucleotide sequence: TGTGCCAGCAGCTTGGCCCGGAGCTCCTACGAGCAGTACTTC.